The 17 T cell receptor beta chains below come from one sample, sequenced in a study of blood T cell repertoires in COVID-19. TCRdb's copy holds only in-frame clones and misses some; the assay was immunoSEQ multiplex PCR. This table has 250,000 or so clones, approximately 90% appearing once. The material sequenced was PBMCs or T cells enriched from blood (not recorded which). The source of these receptors is a man in his forties who had recovered from COVID-19.

This clone was recorded once. J is TRBJ2-5 and V is TRBV12-3 or TRBV12-4, with 8 bases matching TRBD2. After removal of 6 bases from V and 1 base from J, the junction contained 1 base not matched to a gene. The CDR3 extends over 13 amino acids. The CDR3 nucleotides are TGTGCCAGCAGAACTAGCGGCCAAGAGACCCAGTACTTC. As protein: CASRTSGQETQYF.

The chain has TRBV16 and TRBJ2-7, with a possible D match to TRBD2 (6 bases). Deletions cut 0 bases from V and 3 bases from J, with 15 bases between. This CDR3 spans 16 amino acids. The germline CDR1 and CDR2 sequences are KGHSY and FQNENV. The CDR3, as DNA: TGTGCCAGCAGCCAATCGACCAGCGGGTGGATCTACGAGCAGTACTTC. Its protein product is CASSQSTSGWIYEQYF. The entire variable domain, with the rest obtained from reference TRBV16 and TRBJ2-7, is as follows: GEEVAQTPKHLVRGEGQKAKLYCAPIKGHSYVFWYQQVLKNEFKFLISFQNENVFDETGMPKERFSAKCLPNSPCSLEIQATKLEDSAVYFCASSQSTSGWIYEQYFGPGTRLTVT.

V and J are TRBV25-1 and TRBJ1-4; TRBD1 matches at 7 bases. Germline V gene data show CDR1 as MGHDK and CDR2 as SYGVNS. V lost 2 bases, J lost 6 bases, and 12 bases stayed unmatched. CDR3 length: 17 residues. In DNA form, the CDR3 reads TGTGCCAGCAGTGAAATAGGGGCCGGGACAGCGGATGAAAAACTGTTTTTT. Its protein is CASSEIGAGTADEKLFF.

The rearrangement uses TRBV5-1 and TRBJ2-7; no clear D gene. CDR1 is SGHRS, CDR2 YFSETQ, per germline. The CDR3 has 13 residues. Trimming removed 1 base from V and 3 bases from J, with 8 bases in between. CDR3 residues: CASSLSIDYEQYF. CDR3 coding DNA: TGCGCCAGCAGCTTGTCTATCGACTACGAGCAGTACTTC.

The chain employs TRBV4-1 and TRBJ2-7; possible D gene TRBD2, 6 bases. This CDR3 spans 15 amino acids. Germline assignment: CDR1 MGHRA and CDR2 YSYEKL. V was pared by 4 bases and J by 3 bases, with 16 bases between. This chain's CDR3 is CASSPSRGANYEQYF. The CDR3 nucleotides read TGCGCCAGCAGCCCCTCACGCGGGGCGAACTACGAGCAGTACTTC.

This chain links TRBV4-1 with TRBJ2-7; D might be TRBD2 (6 bases). This CDR3 contains 17 residues. Germline V gene data show CDR1 as MGHRA and CDR2 as YSYEKL. Trimming pared 4 bases from V and 0 bases from J, leaving 19 bases between. The DNA of the CDR3 is TGCGCCAGCAGCCTCTTTTGGGGGGACTGGAGCTCCTACGAGCAGTACTTC. The encoded protein is CASSLFWGDWSSYEQYF.

Of note for this clone: Other DNA sequences in this sample translate to the same CDR3. The J gene is TRBJ1-5, the V gene TRBV7-3, with D maybe TRBD1 (6 bases). This CDR3 is built from 15 residues. CDR1 and CDR2 from the germline V gene are SGHTA and FQGTGA. Trimming removed 0 bases from V and 4 bases from J, with 10 bases in between. The CDR3 bases are TGTGCCAGCAGCTTAACGGGGGCAAGAAATCAGCCCCAGCATTTT. Its translation is CASSLTGARNQPQHF. Full variable domain (outside the CDR3, taken from reference TRBV7-3 and TRBJ1-5): GAGVSQTPSNKVTEKGKYVELRCDPISGHTALYWYRQSLGQGPEFLIYFQGTGAADDSGLPNDRFFAVRPEGSVSTLKIQRTERGDSAVYLCASSLTGARNQPQHFGDGTRLSIL.

The chain has TRBV6-5 and TRBJ2-7; D is perhaps TRBD1 (5 bases). Germline CDR1 and CDR2: MNHEY and SVGAGI. Trimming left V 7 bases short and J 3 bases short, with 16 bases between. The CDR3 is 14 residues long. The CDR3 sequence: CASTPQGLSYEQYF. CDR3 bases: TGTGCCAGCACCCCCCAGGGATTAAGCTACGAGCAGTACTTC.

This chain joins TRBV18 and TRBJ2-5, with D uncertain. Looked up from germline, CDR1 is KGHSH and CDR2 is LQKENI. The CDR3 is made up of 14 amino acids. V gave up 3 bases and J gave up 2 bases, with 10 bases separating them. DNA for the CDR3: TGTGCCAGCTCACCGGGCGTGCAACAAGAGACCCAGTACTTC. Translation gives CASSPGVQQETQYF. Supplemented by reference TRBV18 and TRBJ2-5, the full variable domain reads NAGVMQNPRHLVRRRGQEARLRCSPMKGHSHVYWYRQLPEEGLKFMVYLQKENIIDESGMPKERFSAEFPKEGPSILRIQQVVRGDSAAYFCASSPGVQQETQYFGPGTRLLVL.

The rearrangement links TRBV2 to TRBJ1-5; the D is unclear. The CDR3 contains 14 residues. V shed 3 bases and J shed 0 bases, with 6 bases lying between them. CDR1 SNHLY and CDR2 FYNNEI come from the germline V gene. DNA of the CDR3: TGTGCCAGCAGTGACGGGGATAGCAATCAGCCCCAGCATTTT. This gives the protein CASSDGDSNQPQHF.

The chain combines TRBV29-1 with TRBJ1-5; 11 bases are a match to TRBD1. With 4 bases clipped from V and 7 bases from J, the junction kept 3 bases outside the gene matches. Germline CDR1 and CDR2: SQVTM and ANQGSEA. The CDR3 is 13 residues long. The chain's CDR3 is CSVGGTGGQPQHF. Written as DNA, the CDR3 is TGCAGCGTTGGTGGGACAGGGGGACAGCCCCAGCATTTT.

The V gene is TRBV7-9, the J gene TRBJ1-2, with D hard to call. V lost 1 base and J 7 bases, leaving 10 bases between the germline ends. This CDR3 has 13 residues. The germline V gene encodes CDR1 SEHNR and CDR2 FQNEAQ (reference sequence). The CDR3 bases are TGTGCCAGCAGCTTAGGGTGGGAGGGTGGCTACACCTTC. Translated: CASSLGWEGGYTF.

This clone was seen only once. The chain carries TRBV6-4 and TRBJ1-1; unclear D gene. The CDR3 covers 13 residues. The germline V and J ends were trimmed by 8 bases and 3 bases, with 13 bases remaining between them. Germline V gene sequence: CDR1 MRHNA, CDR2 SNTAGT. This chain's CDR3 is CASRGLGDTEAFF. The CDR3, as DNA: TGTGCCAGCCGCGGGTTGGGTGACACTGAAGCTTTCTTT.

Points on this clone: Other DNA sequences in this specimen translate into the identical CDR3. V and J are TRBV7-8 and TRBJ2-2; 8 nucleotides line up with TRBD2. Trimming removed 5 bases from V and 1 base from J; junction bases left unmatched: 6. This CDR3 is 16 amino acids long. Germline V gene data show CDR1 as SGHVS and CDR2 as FQNEAQ. CDR3 DNA: TGTGCCAGCAGCCGATTAGCGGGGTTGAACACCGGGGAGCTGTTTTTT. Translated: CASSRLAGLNTGELFF.

Note on this clone: The sample has other DNA sequences that encode this CDR3 too. The chain employs TRBV15 and TRBJ2-7; 9 bases map to TRBD1. The CDR3 has 14 residues. The junction had 2 bases not matched to a gene; V was cut back by 3 bases and J by 2 bases. In germline, CDR1 is LNHNV, CDR2 YYDKDF (reference sequence). In nucleotides, the CDR3 is TGTGCCACCAGCAGGGACAGGGGTACCTACGAGCAGTACTTC. Translating it yields CATSRDRGTYEQYF.

V usage is TRBV28 and J usage is TRBJ2-2, with 7 bases aligning to TRBD1. The CDR3 loop spans 14 amino acids. The ends lost 5 bases at V and 6 bases at J; junction bases unmatched: 6. Germline assignment: CDR1 MDHEN and CDR2 SYDVKM. The CDR3 reads CASSPDRRPGELFF. Written as DNA, the CDR3 is TGTGCCAGCAGTCCGGACAGGAGGCCCGGGGAGCTGTTTTTT.

The J gene is TRBJ1-3, the V gene TRBV3-1 (or the pseudogene TRBV3-2); D unresolved. The CDR3 covers 16 residues. Looked up from germline, CDR1 is LGHDT and CDR2 is YNNKEL (reference sequence). Deletions cut 3 bases from V and 0 bases from J, with 12 bases between. The CDR3 spells CASSQGRWSSGNTIYF. DNA of the CDR3: TGTGCCAGCAGCCAGGGTAGGTGGAGCTCTGGAAACACCATATATTTT.